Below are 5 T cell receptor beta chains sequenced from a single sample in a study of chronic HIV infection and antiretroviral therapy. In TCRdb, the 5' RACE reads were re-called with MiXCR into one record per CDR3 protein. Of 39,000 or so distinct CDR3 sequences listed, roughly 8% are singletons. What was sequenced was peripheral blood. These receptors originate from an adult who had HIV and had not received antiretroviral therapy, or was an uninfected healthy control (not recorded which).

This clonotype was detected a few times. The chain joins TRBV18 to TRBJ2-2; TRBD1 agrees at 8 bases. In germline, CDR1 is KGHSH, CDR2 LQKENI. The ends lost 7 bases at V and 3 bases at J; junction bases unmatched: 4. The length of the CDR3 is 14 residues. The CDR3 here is CASWTGRDTGELFF. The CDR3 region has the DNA TGTGCCAGCTGGACAGGGCGGGACACCGGGGAGCTGTTTTTT.

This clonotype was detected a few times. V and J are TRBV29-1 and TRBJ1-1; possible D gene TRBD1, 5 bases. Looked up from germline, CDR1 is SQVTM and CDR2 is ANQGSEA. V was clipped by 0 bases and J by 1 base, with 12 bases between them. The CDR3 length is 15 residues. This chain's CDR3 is CSVEDRGEGNTEAFF. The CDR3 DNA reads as TGCAGCGTTGAAGATCGGGGGGAGGGGAACACTGAAGCTTTCTTT.

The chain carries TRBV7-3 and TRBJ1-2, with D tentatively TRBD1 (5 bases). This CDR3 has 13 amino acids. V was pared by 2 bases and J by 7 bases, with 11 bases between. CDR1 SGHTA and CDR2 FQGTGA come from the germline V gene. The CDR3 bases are TGTGCCAGCAGCTTAGAGCAGGGCACTGGCTACACCTTC. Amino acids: CASSLEQGTGYTF.

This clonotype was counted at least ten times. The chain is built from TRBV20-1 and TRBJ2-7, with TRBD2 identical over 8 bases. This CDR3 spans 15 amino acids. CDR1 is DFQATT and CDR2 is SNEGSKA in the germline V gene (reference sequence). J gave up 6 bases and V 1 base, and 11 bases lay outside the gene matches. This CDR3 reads CSARGERESFSEQYF. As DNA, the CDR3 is TGCAGTGCTAGAGGGGAGCGGGAGAGTTTCAGCGAGCAGTACTTC.

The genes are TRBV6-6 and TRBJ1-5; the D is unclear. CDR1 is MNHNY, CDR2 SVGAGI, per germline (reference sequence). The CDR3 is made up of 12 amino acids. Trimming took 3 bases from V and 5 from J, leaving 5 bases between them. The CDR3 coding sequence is TGTGCCAGCAGTTATCCGGATCAGCCCCAGCATTTT. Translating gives CASSYPDQPQHF.